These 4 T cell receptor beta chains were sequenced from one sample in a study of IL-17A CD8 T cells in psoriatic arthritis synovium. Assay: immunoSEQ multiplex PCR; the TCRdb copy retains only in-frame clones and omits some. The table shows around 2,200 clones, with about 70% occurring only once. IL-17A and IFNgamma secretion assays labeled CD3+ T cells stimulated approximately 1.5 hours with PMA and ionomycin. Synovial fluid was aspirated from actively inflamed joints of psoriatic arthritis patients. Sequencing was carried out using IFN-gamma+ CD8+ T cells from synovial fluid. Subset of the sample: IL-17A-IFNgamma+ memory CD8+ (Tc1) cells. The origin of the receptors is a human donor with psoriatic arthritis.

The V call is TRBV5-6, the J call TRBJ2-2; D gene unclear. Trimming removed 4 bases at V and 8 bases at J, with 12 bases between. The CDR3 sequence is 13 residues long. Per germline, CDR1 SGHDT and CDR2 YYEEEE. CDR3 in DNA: TGTGCCAGCAGCCCTAAGGCGTTTGGGGAGCTGTTTTTT. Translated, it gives CASSPKAFGELFF.

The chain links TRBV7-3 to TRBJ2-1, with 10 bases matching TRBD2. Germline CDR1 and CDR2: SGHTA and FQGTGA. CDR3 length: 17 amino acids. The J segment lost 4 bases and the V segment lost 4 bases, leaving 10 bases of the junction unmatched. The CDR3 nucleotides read TGTGCCAGCAGCTCAACTAGCGGGGATTTAAGATACAATGAGCAGTTCTTC. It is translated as CASSSTSGDLRYNEQFF.

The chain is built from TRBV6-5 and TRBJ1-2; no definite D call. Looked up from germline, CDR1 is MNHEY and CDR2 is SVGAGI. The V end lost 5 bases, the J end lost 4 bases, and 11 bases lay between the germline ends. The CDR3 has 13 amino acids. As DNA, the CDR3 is TGTGCCAGCAGTCCGGAAGGCCTCTATGGCTACACCTTC. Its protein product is CASSPEGLYGYTF.

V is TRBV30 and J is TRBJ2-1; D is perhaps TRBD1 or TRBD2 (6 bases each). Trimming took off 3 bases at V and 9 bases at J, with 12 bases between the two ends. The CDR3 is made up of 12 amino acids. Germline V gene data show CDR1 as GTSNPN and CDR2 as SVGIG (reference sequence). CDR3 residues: CAWRLGGGEQFF. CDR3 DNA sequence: TGTGCCTGGAGGCTAGGAGGGGGTGAGCAGTTCTTC. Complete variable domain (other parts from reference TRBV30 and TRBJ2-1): SQTIHQWPATLVQPVGSPLSLECTVEGTSNPNLYWYRQAAGRGLQLLFYSVGIGQISSEVPQNLSASRPQDRQFILSSKKLLLSDSGFYLCAWRLGGGEQFFGPGTRLTVL.